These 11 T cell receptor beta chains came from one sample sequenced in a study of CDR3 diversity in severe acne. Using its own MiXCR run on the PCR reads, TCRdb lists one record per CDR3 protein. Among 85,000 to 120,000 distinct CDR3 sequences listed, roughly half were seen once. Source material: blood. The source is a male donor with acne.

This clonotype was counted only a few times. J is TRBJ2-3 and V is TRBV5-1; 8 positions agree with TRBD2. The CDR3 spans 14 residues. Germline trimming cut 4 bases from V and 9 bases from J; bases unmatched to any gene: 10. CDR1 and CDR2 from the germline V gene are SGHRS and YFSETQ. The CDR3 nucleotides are TGCGCCAGCAGCCCGGTCTCGGGGGGGTCAACGCAGTATTTT. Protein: CASSPVSGGSTQYF.

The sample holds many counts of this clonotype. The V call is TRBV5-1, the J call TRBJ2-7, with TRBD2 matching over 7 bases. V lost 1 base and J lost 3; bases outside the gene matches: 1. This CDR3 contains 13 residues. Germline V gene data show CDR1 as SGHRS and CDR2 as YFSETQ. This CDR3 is CASSLSGDYEQYF. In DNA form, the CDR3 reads TGCGCCAGCAGCTTGAGCGGGGACTACGAGCAGTACTTC.

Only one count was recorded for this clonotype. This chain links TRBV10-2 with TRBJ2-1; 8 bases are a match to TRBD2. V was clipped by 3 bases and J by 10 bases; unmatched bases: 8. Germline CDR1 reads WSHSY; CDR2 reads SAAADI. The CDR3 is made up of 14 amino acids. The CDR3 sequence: CASSDPSGTREQFF. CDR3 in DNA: TGCGCCAGCAGTGACCCCAGCGGGACTAGGGAGCAGTTCTTC.

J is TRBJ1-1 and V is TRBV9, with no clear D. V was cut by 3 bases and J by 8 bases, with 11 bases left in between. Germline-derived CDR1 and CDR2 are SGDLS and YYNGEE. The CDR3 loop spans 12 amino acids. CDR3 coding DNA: TGTGCCAGCAGCGCTGGATCGGACGAAGCTTTCTTT. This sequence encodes CASSAGSDEAFF.

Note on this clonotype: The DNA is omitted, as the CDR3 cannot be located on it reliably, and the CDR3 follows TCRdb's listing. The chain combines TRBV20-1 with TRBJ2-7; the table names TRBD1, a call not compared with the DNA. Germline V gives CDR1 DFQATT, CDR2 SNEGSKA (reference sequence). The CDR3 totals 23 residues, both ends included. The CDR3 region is CSAIMNYGYTFGSGTGGLYEQYF.

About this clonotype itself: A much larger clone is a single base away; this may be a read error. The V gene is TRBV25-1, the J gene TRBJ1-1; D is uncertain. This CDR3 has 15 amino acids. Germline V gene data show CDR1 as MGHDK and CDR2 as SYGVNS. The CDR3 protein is CACSELRGGWTEAFF. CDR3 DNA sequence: TGTGCCTGCAGTGAATTGAGAGGTGGGTGGACTGAAGCTTTCTTT. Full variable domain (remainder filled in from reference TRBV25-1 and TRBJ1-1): EADIYQTPRYLVIGTGKKITLECSQTMGHDKMYWYQQDPGMELHLIHYSYGVNSTEKGDLSSESTVSRIRTEHFPLTLESARPSHTSQYLCACSELRGGWTEAFFGQGTRLTVV.

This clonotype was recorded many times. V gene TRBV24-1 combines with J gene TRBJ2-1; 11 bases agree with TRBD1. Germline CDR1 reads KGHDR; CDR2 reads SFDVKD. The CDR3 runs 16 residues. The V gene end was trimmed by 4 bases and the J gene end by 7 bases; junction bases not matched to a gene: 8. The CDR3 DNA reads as TGTGCCACCAGTGACCAGGGACAGGGGGGCTCGAATGAGCAGTTCTTC. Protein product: CATSDQGQGGSNEQFF.

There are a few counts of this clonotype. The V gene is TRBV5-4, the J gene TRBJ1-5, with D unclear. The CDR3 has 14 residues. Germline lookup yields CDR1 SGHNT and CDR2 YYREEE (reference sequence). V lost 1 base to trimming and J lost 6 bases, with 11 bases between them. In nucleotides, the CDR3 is TGTGCCAGCAGCTTGATTGGGAGCTCTCAGCCCCAGCATTTT. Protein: CASSLIGSSQPQHF.

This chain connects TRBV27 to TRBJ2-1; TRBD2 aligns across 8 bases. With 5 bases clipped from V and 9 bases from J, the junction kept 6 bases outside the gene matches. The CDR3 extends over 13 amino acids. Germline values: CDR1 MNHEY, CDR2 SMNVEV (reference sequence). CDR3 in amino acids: CASSLLAAGEQFF. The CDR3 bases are TGTGCCAGCAGTCTACTAGCGGCCGGTGAGCAGTTCTTC.

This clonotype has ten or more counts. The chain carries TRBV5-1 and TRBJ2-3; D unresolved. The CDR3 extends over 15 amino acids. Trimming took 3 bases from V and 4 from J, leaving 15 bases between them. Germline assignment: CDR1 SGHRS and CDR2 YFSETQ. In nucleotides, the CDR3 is TGCGCCAGCAGCTACCGCGGCCCGGGCGCAGATACGCAGTATTTT. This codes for CASSYRGPGADTQYF.

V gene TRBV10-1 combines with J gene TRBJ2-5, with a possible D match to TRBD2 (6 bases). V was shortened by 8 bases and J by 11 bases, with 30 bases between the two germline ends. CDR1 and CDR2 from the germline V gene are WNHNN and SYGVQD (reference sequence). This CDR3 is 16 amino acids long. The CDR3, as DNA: TGCGCCAGCGGTTATACCTTTGGGCGGGAAGGAGGGGAGCAGTACTTC. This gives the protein CASGYTFGREGGEQYF.